Each of the 31 T cell receptor beta chains below was sequenced from the same sample in a study of blood T cell repertoires in COVID-19. This table comes from immunoSEQ multiplex PCR, and its TCRdb copy is limited to in-frame clones, with some not included. The sample carries roughly 330,000 clones, over 75% recorded once. The sequencing sample was made of PBMCs or T cells enriched from blood (not recorded which). The origin of the receptors is a woman aged 25 to 39 who had recovered from COVID-19.

The gene calls are TRBV6-2 or TRBV6-3 and TRBJ1-2, with 9 bases lining up with TRBD1. With 6 bases clipped from V and 8 bases from J, the junction kept 7 bases outside the gene matches. CDR1 and CDR2 (germline): MNHEY, SVGEGT. The CDR3 runs to 13 residues. The CDR3 loop reads CASSLQGARGYTF. The CDR3 DNA sequence: TGTGCCAGCAGCCTACAGGGGGCGCGAGGCTACACCTTC.

This rearrangement joins TRBV4-2 to TRBJ2-3; D is unclear. CDR1 is LGHNA, CDR2 YNFKEQ, per germline. Trimming took 2 bases from V and 2 from J, leaving 11 bases between them. The length of the CDR3 is 15 residues. CDR3: CASSQIAQVTDTQYF. The DNA of the CDR3 is TGTGCCAGCAGCCAAATCGCTCAGGTCACAGATACGCAGTATTTT.

This clone was detected once. The chain employs TRBV28 and TRBJ1-5; D gene unclear. CDR3 length: 13 residues. Germline lookup yields CDR1 MDHEN and CDR2 SYDVKM. Written as DNA, the CDR3 is TGTGCTTGTCTCCGGGGATTTAATCAGCCCCAGCATTTT. As protein: CACLRGFNQPQHF.

This clone was counted between two and nine times. The chain links TRBV29-1 to TRBJ1-1, with 7 bases lining up with TRBD1. The germline V gene encodes CDR1 SQVTM and CDR2 ANQGSEA. The CDR3 is 12 amino acids. J was trimmed by 7 bases and V by 7 bases; bases with no gene match: 9. Written as DNA, the CDR3 is TGCAGCGCCCGGGACAGCCGCTATGAAGCTTTCTTT. Amino acids: CSARDSRYEAFF.

The chain employs TRBV29-1 and TRBJ1-1; no clear D gene. CDR1 is SQVTM, CDR2 ANQGSEA, per germline. V lost 6 bases, J lost 7 bases, and 12 bases lay in between. The CDR3 length is 11 residues. The chain's CDR3 is CSVGSSDEAFF. CDR3 nucleotides: TGCAGCGTCGGCTCCAGCGATGAAGCTTTCTTT.

This chain links TRBV11-2 with TRBJ2-7; possibly TRBD1 for D (5 bases). V lost 1 base and J lost 7, with 17 bases in between. This CDR3 comprises 15 residues. Germline values: CDR1 SGHAT, CDR2 FQNNGV. The CDR3 sequence: CASSLGPGRGREQYF. The CDR3, as DNA: TGTGCCAGCAGCTTAGGGCCTGGAAGGGGAAGAGAGCAGTACTTC.

This chain connects TRBV4-1 to TRBJ1-4; D unclear. Trimming cost V 4 bases and J 8 bases, with 26 bases left between them. The length of the CDR3 is 18 residues. CDR1 and CDR2 from the germline V gene are MGHRA and YSYEKL. The CDR3: CASSRNLIAATFVEKLFF. The CDR3 coding sequence is TGCGCCAGCAGCCGAAATCTAATCGCGGCCACCTTTGTGGAAAAACTGTTTTTT.

CDR3 region: CATRNERSGTGNEKLFF. DNA of the CDR3: TGTGCCACCAGAAATGAAAGATCCGGGACAGGGAATGAAAAACTGTTTTTT. This chain joins TRBV15 and TRBJ1-4; the match to TRBD1 covers 9 bases. Per germline, CDR1 LNHNV and CDR2 YYDKDF (reference sequence). With 6 bases clipped from V and 5 bases from J, the junction kept 13 bases outside the gene matches. CDR3 length: 17 amino acids.

This sequence joins TRBV7-2 and TRBJ2-3; D is perhaps TRBD1 (5 bases). Germline V gene lookup returns CDR1 SGHTA and CDR2 FQGNSA. V was shortened by 1 base and J by 2 bases, with 7 bases between the two germline ends. This CDR3 has 14 residues. The CDR3 sequence: CASSLGTLTDTQYF. CDR3 DNA sequence: TGTGCCAGCAGCTTAGGGACACTCACAGATACGCAGTATTTT.

The rearrangement joins TRBV24-1 to TRBJ2-7; D is perhaps TRBD1 (5 bases). Germline V gene sequence: CDR1 KGHDR, CDR2 SFDVKD. V lost 8 bases and J lost 5, with 6 bases in between. This CDR3 region has 10 residues. CDR3 region: CATKGDEQYF. CDR3 nucleotide sequence: TGTGCCACCAAAGGGGACGAGCAGTACTTC.

The chain is built from TRBV9 and TRBJ1-2; 9 nucleotides align to TRBD1. V shed 4 bases, J shed 1 base, and the junction held 11 bases outside the gene matches. The germline gives CDR1 SGDLS, CDR2 YYNGEE. This CDR3 spans 17 amino acids. The CDR3 sequence is CASSKEPDRGYNYGYTF. In nucleotides, the CDR3 is TGTGCCAGCAGCAAAGAACCGGACAGGGGATATAACTATGGCTACACCTTC. The full variable domain, completed using reference TRBV9 and TRBJ1-2, is DSGVTQTPKHLITATGQRVTLRCSPRSGDLSVYWYQQSLDQGLQFLIQYYNGEERAKGNILERFSAQQFPDLHSELNLSSLELGDSALYFCASSKEPDRGYNYGYTFGSGTRLTVV.

The chain employs TRBV9 and TRBJ2-7; D remains ambiguous. The germline gives CDR1 SGDLS, CDR2 YYNGEE. CDR3 length equals 15 residues. V was clipped by 0 bases and J by 2 bases, with 12 bases between them. CDR3 region: CASSVDPGKTYEQYF. The CDR3 DNA reads TGTGCCAGCAGCGTAGATCCAGGTAAAACCTACGAGCAGTACTTC.

The gene calls are TRBV2 and TRBJ1-4; D is uncertain. V was clipped by 4 bases and J by 5 bases, with 11 bases between them. Germline V lookup: CDR1 SNHLY, CDR2 FYNNEI. This CDR3 region has 14 residues. The CDR3, as DNA: TGTGCCAGCAGTGCTAACAGTCGGAATGAAAAACTGTTTTTT. It is translated as CASSANSRNEKLFF.

The chain joins TRBV28 to TRBJ1-1, with a weak D call TRBD1 (5 bases). The CDR3 is 13 amino acids. Germline CDR1 is MDHEN and CDR2 is SYDVKM. V gave up 8 bases and J gave up 0 bases, with 10 bases separating them. The CDR3 DNA follows: TGTGCCAGCGGGGGGAGCATGAACACTGAAGCTTTCTTT. Residues: CASGGSMNTEAFF.

The chain links TRBV19 to TRBJ1-1; D is perhaps TRBD1 (6 bases). V lost 3 bases and J 5 bases, leaving 16 bases between the germline ends. This CDR3 has 15 amino acids. Germline V gene sequence: CDR1 LNHDA, CDR2 SQIVND (reference sequence). The CDR3 DNA sequence: TGTGCCAGTAGTATCGCGGCGCAGGGGTGGACTGAAGCTTTCTTT. This codes for CASSIAAQGWTEAFF.

The V gene is TRBV2, the J gene TRBJ2-7; 10 bases match TRBD1. The ends lost 6 bases at V and 6 bases at J; junction bases unmatched: 8. CDR1 and CDR2 (germline): SNHLY, FYNNEI. CDR3 length equals 14 residues. CDR3 DNA sequence: TGTGCCAGCAGCCCGGACAGGGGGGCGTTCGAGCAGTACTTC. Translating it yields CASSPDRGAFEQYF.

The chain links TRBV5-1 to TRBJ2-1, with 10 bases fitting TRBD2. Germline CDR1 is SGHRS and CDR2 is YFSETQ. The CDR3 totals 15 residues. With 1 base clipped from V and 6 bases from J, the junction kept 4 bases outside the gene matches. This CDR3 reads CASSLWSGGVNEQFF. The CDR3 DNA is TGCGCCAGCAGCTTGTGGAGCGGGGGGGTCAATGAGCAGTTCTTC.

The chain links TRBV4-1 to TRBJ1-5; weak D call: TRBD1 (5 bases). The V gene's germline CDR1 is MGHRA and CDR2 YSYEKL. V was cut by 1 base and J by 13 bases, with 17 bases left in between. This CDR3 is built from 14 residues. CDR3 nucleotide sequence: TGCGCCAGCAGCCAAGGGACACTGACCTTTAAACAGCATTTT. Residues: CASSQGTLTFKQHF.

CDR3 protein: CASKRSSYNSPLHF. CDR3 bases: TGTGCCAGCAAGAGGAGCTCCTATAATTCACCCCTCCACTTT. The chain carries TRBV28 and TRBJ1-6; D is undetermined. CDR1 and CDR2 from the germline V gene are MDHEN and SYDVKM. Trimming stripped 7 bases from V and 0 bases from J, with 7 bases between. The CDR3 consists of 14 residues.

This rearrangement joins TRBV4-1 to TRBJ2-7; 11 nucleotides match TRBD2. V gave up 1 base and J gave up 4 bases; unmatched junction bases: 6. This CDR3 contains 16 residues. The V gene's germline CDR1 is MGHRA and CDR2 YSYEKL. The CDR3, as DNA: TGCGCCAGCAGCCAAGCAGTTCTAGCGGGGGGTTACGAGCAGTACTTC. Translation gives CASSQAVLAGGYEQYF.

The genes are TRBV7-9 and TRBJ1-1; 11 bases match TRBD1. Per germline, CDR1 SEHNR and CDR2 FQNEAQ (reference sequence). The V segment lost 5 bases and the J segment 4 bases; nucleotides outside the gene matches: 15. CDR3 size: 18 residues. The CDR3 loop reads CASSGTGTGGARVTEAFF. The CDR3 DNA is TGTGCCAGCAGCGGCACCGGGACAGGGGGGGCTCGTGTCACTGAAGCTTTCTTT.

V and J are TRBV28 and TRBJ1-4; D is ambiguous. From germline, CDR1 is MDHEN and CDR2 SYDVKM. The V and J ends lost 2 bases and 5 bases respectively, with 6 bases between them. This CDR3 spans 13 amino acids. CDR3 in DNA: TGTGCCAGCAGTTTAGCCGGGAATGAAAAACTGTTTTTT. This translates into CASSLAGNEKLFF.

The V gene is TRBV19, the J gene TRBJ1-2, with 7 bases matching TRBD1. Germline V lookup: CDR1 LNHDA, CDR2 SQIVND (reference sequence). The CDR3 runs 15 residues. Trimming removed 2 bases from V and 4 bases from J; junction bases left unmatched: 7. For the CDR3, the DNA is TGTGCCAGTAGTATATTGGGGACAGTCAGCTATGGCTACACCTTC. It codes for CASSILGTVSYGYTF.

The chain couples TRBV6-1 to TRBJ1-6; no firm D call. CDR1 and CDR2 (germline): MNHNS, SASEGT. This CDR3 spans 17 amino acids. Trimming stripped 2 bases from V and 10 bases from J, with 21 bases between. CDR3 sequence reads: CASSEYSIGQFYSPLHF. The DNA of the CDR3 is TGTGCCAGCAGTGAATATTCTATTGGGCAGTTTTACTCACCCCTCCACTTT.

The chain couples TRBV5-3 to TRBJ1-3, with D hard to call. TRBV5-3 is labeled an ORF, and its function is uncertain. V was trimmed by 1 base and J by 0 bases, leaving 23 bases between them. This CDR3 is built from 20 residues. The CDR3 nucleotides are TGTGCCAGAAGCTTGAGATTTGTATTAGCAGTTTCTGTCTCTGGAAACACCATATATTTT. Translated, it gives CARSLRFVLAVSVSGNTIYF.

The J gene is TRBJ2-1, the V gene TRBV19; possibly TRBD2 for D (5 bases). The CDR3 has 13 amino acids. The V end lost 3 bases, the J end lost 8 bases, and 11 bases lay between the germline ends. CDR1 and CDR2 from the germline V gene are LNHDA and SQIVND (reference sequence). The chain's CDR3 is CASSIGVRDEQFF. The CDR3 nucleotides read TGTGCCAGTAGTATCGGGGTTAGGGATGAGCAGTTCTTC. The entire variable domain, with the rest obtained from reference TRBV19 and TRBJ2-1, is as follows: DGGITQSPKYLFRKEGQNVTLSCEQNLNHDAMYWYRQDPGQGLRLIYYSQIVNDFQKGDIAEGYSVSREKKESFPLTVTSAQKNPTAFYLCASSIGVRDEQFFGPGTRLTVL.

This sequence joins TRBV19 and TRBJ1-1; TRBD1 agrees at 7 bases. The germline V gene has CDR1 LNHDA and CDR2 SQIVND (reference sequence). Trimming cost V 4 bases and J 5 bases; bases outside gene matches: 10. The CDR3 sequence is 15 residues long. The CDR3 loop reads CASSTPSNRGTEAFF. For the CDR3, the DNA is TGTGCCAGTAGTACACCCTCAAACAGGGGAACTGAAGCTTTCTTT.

This clone was picked up a small number of times. The chain recombines TRBV6-5 with TRBJ1-5; D remains unclear. The CDR3 has 15 residues. V lost 4 bases to trimming and J lost 1 base, with 11 bases between them. Germline values: CDR1 MNHEY, CDR2 SVGAGI. This CDR3 reads CASSLWPRSNQPQHF. The CDR3 bases are TGTGCCAGCAGTTTATGGCCACGAAGCAATCAGCCCCAGCATTTT.

The chain employs TRBV5-4 and TRBJ2-5; D is perhaps TRBD1 (5 bases). The CDR3 extends over 15 amino acids. Germline V gene data show CDR1 as SGHNT and CDR2 as YYREEE (reference sequence). V lost 0 bases, J lost 5 bases, and 14 bases lay in between. CDR3 sequence reads: CASSLVGVGRETQYF. The CDR3 nucleotides read TGTGCCAGCAGCTTGGTCGGCGTGGGGCGGGAGACCCAGTACTTC.

This chain uses TRBV7-9 with TRBJ1-2, with 9 bases lining up with TRBD1. The junction had 2 bases not matched to a gene; V was cut back by 5 bases and J by 4 bases. Germline values: CDR1 SEHNR, CDR2 FQNEAQ (reference sequence). CDR3 length: 13 residues. The CDR3 nucleotides read TGTGCCAGCAGCAAGACAGGGGGCTATGGCTACACCTTC. Amino acids: CASSKTGGYGYTF.

The J gene is TRBJ1-6, the V gene TRBV5-1; 7 positions match TRBD1. This CDR3 is 15 amino acids long. Germline lookup yields CDR1 SGHRS and CDR2 YFSETQ. Trimming at V came to 6 bases and at J to 6 bases, leaving 9 bases not matched to a gene. The CDR3 here is CASTPQGQRNSPLHF. CDR3 sequence (DNA): TGCGCCAGCACCCCACAGGGGCAGCGTAATTCACCCCTCCACTTT.